What follows describes a single T cell receptor beta chain. Sequenced by immunoSEQ multiplex PCR; TCRdb stores in-frame clones only, minus some. The profile covers roughly 160,000 clones, with less than 85% appearing a single time and around 18% taken by the ten largest. V shed 2 bases, J shed 3 bases, and the junction held 3 bases outside the gene matches. Germline V gene sequence: CDR1 SGHDT, CDR2 YYEEEE. The CDR3 runs 14 residues. This specimen comes from a study of blood T cell repertoires in COVID-19. About the study: The samples span acute and convalescent COVID-19 from the United States, Italy and Spain.

Participants spanned ages roughly 18 to 95 years and resided in 24 US areas. Each participant's cohort was designated according to participant-reported clinical history. The clonotype originates from a man aged 55 to 70 who had recovered from COVID-19. Sequencing was carried out using PBMCs or T cells enriched from blood (not recorded which). V is TRBV5-6 and J is TRBJ1-1; 8 bases agree with TRBD1. CDR3: CASSFGQGDTEAFF. CDR3 sequence (DNA): TGTGCCAGCAGCTTCGGACAGGGAGACACTGAAGCTTTCTTT.